These 23 T cell receptor beta chains came from one sample sequenced in a study of tissue T cells after allogeneic stem cell transplantation. Assay used: immunoSEQ multiplex PCR; TCRdb lists only in-frame clones, some missing. Among about 10,000 clones, 60% to 70% were seen once, and the ten largest hold more than 25%. The specimen was tissue from the stomach, collected at autopsy. The receptors here all came from a male donor at least 60 years old with lung cancer.

This clone has a handful of counts. CDR3 residues: CASSLFSEVTEAFF. The CDR3 DNA is TGTGCCAGCAGCTTATTCTCTGAGGTCACTGAAGCTTTCTTT. The rearrangement joins TRBV7-2 to TRBJ1-1; D is unclear. CDR1 SGHTA and CDR2 FQGNSA come from the germline V gene. Trimming stripped 2 bases from V and 4 bases from J, with 11 bases between. The CDR3 loop spans 14 amino acids.

By its share, this clone is medium-sized. The chain joins TRBV11-2 to TRBJ2-7; D is perhaps TRBD1 (6 bases). This CDR3 region has 13 residues. The V end was cut by 4 bases, the J end by 4 bases, with 11 bases between. Germline CDR1 SGHAT, CDR2 FQNNGV. In nucleotides, the CDR3 is TGTGCCAGCAGCTCCTTCCAGGGGTACGAGCAGTACTTC. Amino acid sequence: CASSSFQGYEQYF.

The chain is built from TRBV9 and TRBJ2-3; 7 bases fit TRBD2. The V gene end was trimmed by 6 bases and the J gene end by 2 bases; junction bases not matched to a gene: 9. Germline values: CDR1 SGDLS, CDR2 YYNGEE. The CDR3 totals 15 residues. CDR3 nucleotides: TGTGCCAGCAACCTCCAAGGACTAGTCACAGATACGCAGTATTTT. This encodes CASNLQGLVTDTQYF.

The chain has TRBV4-1 and TRBJ2-1, with a possible D match to TRBD1 (6 bases). Trimming cost V 1 base and J 4 bases, with 14 bases left between them. The CDR3 spans 16 residues. In germline, CDR1 is MGHRA, CDR2 YSYEKL. The CDR3 coding sequence is TGCGCCAGCAGCCAAGGAACCGGGACACCATACAATGAGCAGTTCTTC. Translation: CASSQGTGTPYNEQFF.

The chain recombines TRBV7-8 with TRBJ2-1, with 8 bases lining up with TRBD1. V dropped 5 bases and J dropped 0; count of bases not matched to a gene: 9. Germline V lookup: CDR1 SGHVS, CDR2 FQNEAQ. The CDR3 extends over 17 amino acids. The CDR3 nucleotides read TGTGCCAGCAGCCCGCAAACAGGGGGATCCTCCTACAATGAGCAGTTCTTC. It codes for CASSPQTGGSSYNEQFF. The whole variable domain, remainder taken from reference TRBV7-8 and TRBJ2-1, is GAGVSQSPRYKVAKRGQDVALRCDPISGHVSLFWYQQALGQGPEFLTYFQNEAQLDKSGLPSDRFFAERPEGSVSTLKIQRTQQEDSAVYLCASSPQTGGSSYNEQFFGPGTRLTVL.

The chain links TRBV6-6 to TRBJ1-5, with D uncertain. Germline V gene data show CDR1 as MNHNY and CDR2 as SVGAGI (reference sequence). The CDR3 covers 14 residues. Trimming stripped 6 bases from V and 3 bases from J, with 12 bases between. The DNA of the CDR3 is TGTGCCAGCAGCCCCCCGGGAAACAATCAGCCCCAGCATTTT. This gives the protein CASSPPGNNQPQHF.

The chain is built from TRBV28 and TRBJ2-2; the D gene could be TRBD1 or TRBD2 (5 bases each). V lost 10 bases, J lost 6 bases, and 21 bases lay in between. The CDR3 has 15 amino acids. Germline values: CDR1 MDHEN, CDR2 SYDVKM. The CDR3 DNA reads as TGTGCCACCGTACCTGGGGGAATAGGGTCCGGGGAGCTGTTTTTT. Translating gives CATVPGGIGSGELFF. The complete variable domain, with remaining parts taken from reference TRBV28 and TRBJ2-2, reads DVKVTQSSRYLVKRTGEKVFLECVQDMDHENMFWYRQDPGLGLRLIYFSYDVKMKEKGDIPEGYSVSREKKERFSLILESASTNQTSMYLCATVPGGIGSGELFFGEGSRLTVL.

This rearrangement joins TRBV19 to TRBJ1-1; no reliable D call. Germline V gene data show CDR1 as LNHDA and CDR2 as SQIVND (reference sequence). This CDR3 has 14 amino acids. The germline V and J ends were trimmed by 2 bases and 0 bases, with 7 bases remaining between them. CDR3 amino acids: CASSIFGLNTEAFF. CDR3 DNA: TGTGCCAGTAGTATATTCGGGTTGAACACTGAAGCTTTCTTT.

The CDR3 loop reads CASSRYRGPNYGYTF. CDR3 nucleotides: TGTGCCAGCAGCCGTTACAGGGGTCCCAACTATGGCTACACCTTC. This chain joins TRBV7-6 and TRBJ1-2, with 7 nucleotides matching TRBD1. With 5 bases clipped from V and 2 bases from J, the junction kept 8 bases outside the gene matches. Germline loops: CDR1 SGHVS, CDR2 FNYEAQ. CDR3 length: 15 residues.

The rearrangement links TRBV7-3 to TRBJ2-3; TRBD2 aligns across 7 bases. The CDR3 spans 15 residues. The V gene's germline CDR1 is SGHTA and CDR2 FQGTGA. J was trimmed by 2 bases and V by 0 bases; bases with no gene match: 2. The CDR3 nucleotides are TGTGCCAGCAGCTTAACCGGGGGGATCACAGATACGCAGTATTTT. This gives the protein CASSLTGGITDTQYF.

This clone is judged medium-sized. J is TRBJ1-4 and V is TRBV4-2; D gene ambiguous. Trimming removed 6 bases from V and 8 bases from J, with 19 bases in between. The CDR3 loop spans 15 amino acids. Germline lookup yields CDR1 LGHNA and CDR2 YNFKEQ. CDR3 loop: CASSVGDGPREKLFF. In DNA form, the CDR3 reads TGTGCCAGCAGTGTCGGCGACGGTCCCAGGGAAAAACTGTTTTTT.

The chain couples TRBV6-5 to TRBJ1-2; TRBD1 is a possible D gene (6 bases). Per germline, CDR1 MNHEY and CDR2 SVGAGI. The V end was cut by 2 bases, the J end by 8 bases, with 9 bases between. The CDR3 loop spans 12 amino acids. DNA of the CDR3: TGTGCCAGCAGTTACAGGGGGATCGGCTACACCTTC. As protein: CASSYRGIGYTF.

This clone was counted a single time. The chain combines TRBV5-5 with TRBJ2-1; 7 bases align to TRBD2. The V and J ends lost 3 bases and 5 bases, in that order; junction bases with no gene match: 2. The CDR3 runs to 13 residues. Germline loops: CDR1 SGHKS, CDR2 YYEKEE (reference sequence). CDR3 in DNA: TGTGCCAGCAGCTGGGGACTAAACAATGAGCAGTTCTTC. This encodes CASSWGLNNEQFF.

The chain has TRBV6-5 and TRBJ1-4; TRBD1 matches at 8 bases. CDR1 and CDR2 from the germline V gene are MNHEY and SVGAGI. V trimming: 6 bases; J trimming: 12 bases; junction bases outside the gene matches: 6. The CDR3 consists of 12 residues. The CDR3: CASSTGQGELFF. The CDR3 DNA follows: TGTGCCAGCAGCACAGGACAGGGAGAACTGTTTTTT.

This chain joins TRBV18 and TRBJ2-7, with unresolved D. Trimming took 3 bases from V and 5 from J, leaving 11 bases between them. The CDR3 covers 13 residues. Germline CDR1 is KGHSH and CDR2 is LQKENI. The CDR3 loop is CASSPGNLNEQYF. CDR3 in DNA: TGTGCCAGCTCACCGGGCAATCTGAACGAGCAGTACTTC.

In the case of this clone: Other DNA sequences in this specimen translate into the identical CDR3. The chain is built from TRBV6-5 and TRBJ1-5; tentatively, D is TRBD1 (6 bases). Trimming stripped 8 bases from V and 4 bases from J, with 12 bases between. CDR1 is MNHEY and CDR2 is SVGAGI in the germline V gene. This CDR3 contains 13 residues. CDR3 in amino acids: CASRQVNNQPQHF. As DNA, the CDR3 is TGTGCCAGCCGACAGGTGAATAATCAGCCCCAGCATTTT.

The chain recombines TRBV19 with TRBJ2-7; weak D call: TRBD2 (6 bases). V lost 7 bases, J lost 5 bases, and 9 bases lay in between. This CDR3 spans 11 amino acids. Per the germline V gene, CDR1 is LNHDA and CDR2 is SQIVND (reference sequence). Here the CDR3 DNA reads TGTGCCAGTACCGGGGAGGACGAGCAGTACTTC. Protein sequence: CASTGEDEQYF.

On this clone: Other DNA sequences of this sample code for an identical CDR3. The V and J genes are TRBV3-1 (or the pseudogene TRBV3-2) and TRBJ1-4, with 7 bases matching TRBD1. The CDR3 sequence is 15 residues long. V dropped 4 bases and J dropped 4; count of bases not matched to a gene: 6. CDR1 and CDR2 (germline): LGHDT, YNNKEL (reference sequence). The CDR3 DNA is TGTGCCAGCAGCCCGCTCGGGACAGATAATGAAAAACTGTTTTTT. Amino acid sequence: CASSPLGTDNEKLFF.

The chain carries TRBV12-5 and TRBJ2-5; no definite D call. V lost 7 bases, J lost 0 bases, and 3 bases lay in between. The CDR3 length is 11 residues. Looked up from germline, CDR1 is LGHNT and CDR2 is FRNRAP. The CDR3 coding sequence is TGTGCTAGTGCCCACCAAGAGACCCAGTACTTC. This sequence encodes CASAHQETQYF. Combining the CDR3 with reference TRBV12-5 and TRBJ2-5 gives the whole variable domain DARVTQTPRHKVTEMGQEVTMRCQPILGHNTVFWYRQTMMQGLELLAYFRNRAPLDDSGMPKDRFSAEMPDATLATLKIQPSEPRDSAVYFCASAHQETQYFGPGTRLLVL.

This clone rates as medium-sized. This chain connects TRBV2 to TRBJ2-7; 7 bases align to TRBD1. The CDR3 totals 13 residues. Germline CDR1 SNHLY, CDR2 FYNNEI. Losses at the gene ends were 4 bases for V and 2 bases for J; bases not matched to a gene: 2. CDR3 loop: CASSGDRTYEQYF. In nucleotides, the CDR3 is TGTGCCAGCAGTGGGGACAGAACCTACGAGCAGTACTTC.

In DNA, the CDR3 is TGTGCCAGCAGCGAACTAGCGGGAGGGCCCCTTGGGAATGAGCAGTTCTTC. It codes for CASSELAGGPLGNEQFF. The chain has TRBV7-8 and TRBJ2-1; 13 nucleotides align to TRBD2. Trimming cost V 5 bases and J 7 bases; bases outside gene matches: 11. The CDR3 contains 17 residues. The germline V gene encodes CDR1 SGHVS and CDR2 FQNEAQ. Based on the CDR3 plus reference TRBV7-8 and TRBJ2-1, the full variable domain is GAGVSQSPRYKVAKRGQDVALRCDPISGHVSLFWYQQALGQGPEFLTYFQNEAQLDKSGLPSDRFFAERPEGSVSTLKIQRTQQEDSAVYLCASSELAGGPLGNEQFFGPGTRLTVL.

This clone was seen a handful of times. The chain combines TRBV20-1 with TRBJ1-1; D is uncertain. Germline V gene lookup returns CDR1 DFQATT and CDR2 SNEGSKA (reference sequence). V was trimmed by 6 bases and J by 6 bases, leaving 8 bases between them. This CDR3 comprises 10 residues. CDR3 nucleotide sequence: TGCAGTGCCGGTCCCGCTGAAGCTTTCTTT. It encodes CSAGPAEAFF.

Within the sample, this clone is medium-sized. This sequence joins TRBV4-1 and TRBJ1-1; D ambiguous. Looked up from germline, CDR1 is MGHRA and CDR2 is YSYEKL. The CDR3 length is 11 residues. Trimming took 1 base from V and 8 from J, leaving 5 bases between them. CDR3 residues: CASSQGQEAFF. CDR3 nucleotide sequence: TGCGCCAGCAGCCAAGGGCAGGAAGCTTTCTTT.